This entry lists 8 T cell receptor beta chains sequenced from one sample in a study of blood T cell repertoires in COVID-19. TCRdb keeps only in-frame clones here, not all; method: immunoSEQ multiplex PCR. The repertoire holds about 130,000 clones, about 80% seen once, with less than 20% in the top ten. The sequenced sample consisted of peripheral blood. The receptors stem from a woman between 50 and 59 years old with acute or convalescent COVID-19.

V is TRBV18 and J is TRBJ1-5, with D possibly being TRBD1 (6 bases). V was trimmed by 8 bases and J by 1 base, leaving 15 bases between them. The CDR3 totals 15 residues. Germline CDR1 and CDR2: KGHSH and LQKENI. CDR3 amino acids: CASTSDSLSNQPQHF. The CDR3, as DNA: TGTGCCAGCACGTCGGACAGCCTCAGCAATCAGCCCCAGCATTTT.

The chain uses TRBV18 and TRBJ2-6; no definite D call. CDR3 length: 14 amino acids. Trimming took 3 bases from V and 0 from J, leaving 3 bases between them. Germline V lookup: CDR1 KGHSH, CDR2 LQKENI. The CDR3 nucleotides are TGTGCCAGCTCACCCAACTCTGGGGCCAACGTCCTGACTTTC. It translates to CASSPNSGANVLTF.

The J gene is TRBJ1-1, the V gene TRBV5-1; 8 bases fit TRBD1. The V gene's germline CDR1 is SGHRS and CDR2 YFSETQ. With 0 bases clipped from V and 0 bases from J, the junction kept 4 bases outside the gene matches. The CDR3 runs 16 residues. The CDR3 bases are TGCGCCAGCAGCTTGGTTGGGACAGGTATGAACACTGAAGCTTTCTTT. Translation: CASSLVGTGMNTEAFF.

The chain links TRBV29-1 to TRBJ1-4; D unresolved. Germline V gives CDR1 SQVTM, CDR2 ANQGSEA. CDR3 length equals 13 residues. V dropped 4 bases and J dropped 8 bases, with 14 bases sitting between them. The CDR3 DNA sequence: TGCAGCGTTGTTTTCCCCCCCCTGGAAAAACTGTTTTTT. The encoded protein is CSVVFPPLEKLFF. Complete variable domain (other parts from reference TRBV29-1 and TRBJ1-4): SAVISQKPSRDICQRGTSLTIQCQVDSQVTMMFWYRQQPGQSLTLIATANQGSEATYESGFVIDKFPISRPNLTFSTLTVSNMSPEDSSIYLCSVVFPPLEKLFFGSGTQLSVL.

V gene TRBV14 combines with J gene TRBJ2-3; 8 bases are a match to TRBD2. The CDR3 extends over 17 amino acids. Germline trimming cut 4 bases from V and 1 base from J; bases unmatched to any gene: 10. CDR1 and CDR2 (germline): SGHDN, FVKESK. The CDR3 DNA is TGTGCCAGCAGCCCTTCTAGAAAGACTAGCGGCACAGATACGCAGTATTTT. As protein: CASSPSRKTSGTDTQYF.

The CDR3 protein is CSAERGGPEFF. DNA of the CDR3: TGCAGTGCCGAGCGGGGGGGCCCAGAGTTCTTC. The chain has TRBV20-1 and TRBJ2-1; the match to TRBD2 covers 10 bases. Germline CDR1 is DFQATT and CDR2 is SNEGSKA (reference sequence). The J segment lost 14 bases and the V segment lost 6 bases, leaving 7 bases of the junction unmatched. This CDR3 contains 11 residues.

The chain is built from TRBV3-1 (or the pseudogene TRBV3-2) and TRBJ2-1; possible D gene TRBD2, 5 bases. Germline V gives CDR1 LGHDT, CDR2 YNNKEL (reference sequence). The CDR3 is made up of 15 amino acids. Trimming left V 1 base short and J 10 bases short, with 17 bases between. The CDR3 DNA follows: TGTGCCAGCAGCCAAGGAACTAGTGGTAATCGGGAGCAGTTCTTC. It translates to CASSQGTSGNREQFF.

The chain carries TRBV29-1 and TRBJ1-3, with 7 nucleotides matching TRBD1. The CDR3 is made up of 15 amino acids. In germline, CDR1 is SQVTM, CDR2 ANQGSEA. Trimming removed 4 bases from V and 1 base from J; junction bases left unmatched: 7. CDR3 residues: CSVVPWTGSGNTIYF. CDR3 coding DNA: TGCAGCGTTGTCCCCTGGACAGGTTCTGGAAACACCATATATTTT.